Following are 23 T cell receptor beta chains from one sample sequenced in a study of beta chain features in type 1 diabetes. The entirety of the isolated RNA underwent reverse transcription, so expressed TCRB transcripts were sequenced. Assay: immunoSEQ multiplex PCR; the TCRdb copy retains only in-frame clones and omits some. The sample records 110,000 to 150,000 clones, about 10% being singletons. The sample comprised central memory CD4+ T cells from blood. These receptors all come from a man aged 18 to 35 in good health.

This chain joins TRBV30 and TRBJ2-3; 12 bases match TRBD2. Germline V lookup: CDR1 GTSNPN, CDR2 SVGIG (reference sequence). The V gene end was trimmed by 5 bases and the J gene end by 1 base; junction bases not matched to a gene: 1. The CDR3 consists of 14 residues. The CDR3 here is CAWRLAGGTDTQYF. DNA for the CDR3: TGTGCCTGGCGACTAGCGGGGGGCACAGATACGCAGTATTTT. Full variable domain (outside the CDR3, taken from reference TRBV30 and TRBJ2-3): SQTIHQWPATLVQPVGSPLSLECTVEGTSNPNLYWYRQAAGRGLQLLFYSVGIGQISSEVPQNLSASRPQDRQFILSSKKLLLSDSGFYLCAWRLAGGTDTQYFGPGTRLTVL.

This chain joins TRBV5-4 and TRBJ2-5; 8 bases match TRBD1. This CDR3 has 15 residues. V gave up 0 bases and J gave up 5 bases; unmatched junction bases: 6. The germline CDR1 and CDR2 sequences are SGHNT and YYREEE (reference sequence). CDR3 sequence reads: CASSLAQGAGETQYF. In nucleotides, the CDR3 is TGTGCCAGCAGCTTGGCTCAGGGGGCTGGGGAGACCCAGTACTTC.

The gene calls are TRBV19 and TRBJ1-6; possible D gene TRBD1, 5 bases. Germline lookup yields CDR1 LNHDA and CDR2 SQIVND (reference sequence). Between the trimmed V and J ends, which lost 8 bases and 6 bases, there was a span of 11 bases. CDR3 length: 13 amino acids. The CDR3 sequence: CASGAVGNSPLHF. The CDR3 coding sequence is TGTGCCAGTGGGGCCGTCGGTAATTCACCCCTCCACTTT.

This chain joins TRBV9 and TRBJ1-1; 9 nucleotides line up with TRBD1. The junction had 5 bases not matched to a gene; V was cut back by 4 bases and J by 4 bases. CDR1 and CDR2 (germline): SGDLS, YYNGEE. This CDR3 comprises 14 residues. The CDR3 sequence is CASSPGTGSTEAFF. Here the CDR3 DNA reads TGTGCCAGCAGCCCAGGGACAGGGAGCACTGAAGCTTTCTTT. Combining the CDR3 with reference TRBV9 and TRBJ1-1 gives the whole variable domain DSGVTQTPKHLITATGQRVTLRCSPRSGDLSVYWYQQSLDQGLQFLIQYYNGEERAKGNILERFSAQQFPDLHSELNLSSLELGDSALYFCASSPGTGSTEAFFGQGTRLTVV.

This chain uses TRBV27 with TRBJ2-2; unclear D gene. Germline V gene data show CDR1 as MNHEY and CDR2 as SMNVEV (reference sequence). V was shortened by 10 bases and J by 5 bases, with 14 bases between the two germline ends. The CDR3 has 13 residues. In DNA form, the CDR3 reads TGTGCCACCGTCAGGCAAAATACCGGGGAGCTGTTTTTT. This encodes CATVRQNTGELFF.

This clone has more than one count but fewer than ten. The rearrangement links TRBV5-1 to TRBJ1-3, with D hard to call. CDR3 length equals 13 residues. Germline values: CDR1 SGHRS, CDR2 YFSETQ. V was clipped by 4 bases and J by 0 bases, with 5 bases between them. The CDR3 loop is CASSADSGNTIYF. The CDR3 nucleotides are TGCGCCAGCAGCGCAGACTCTGGAAACACCATATATTTT.

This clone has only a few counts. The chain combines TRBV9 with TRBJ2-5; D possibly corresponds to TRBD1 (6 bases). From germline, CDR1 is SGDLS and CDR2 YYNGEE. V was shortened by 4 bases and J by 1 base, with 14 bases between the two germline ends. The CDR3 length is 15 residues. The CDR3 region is CASSRNGQPQETQYF. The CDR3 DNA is TGTGCCAGCAGCCGCAACGGACAGCCCCAAGAGACCCAGTACTTC. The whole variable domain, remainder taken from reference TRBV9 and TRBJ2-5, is DSGVTQTPKHLITATGQRVTLRCSPRSGDLSVYWYQQSLDQGLQFLIQYYNGEERAKGNILERFSAQQFPDLHSELNLSSLELGDSALYFCASSRNGQPQETQYFGPGTRLLVL.

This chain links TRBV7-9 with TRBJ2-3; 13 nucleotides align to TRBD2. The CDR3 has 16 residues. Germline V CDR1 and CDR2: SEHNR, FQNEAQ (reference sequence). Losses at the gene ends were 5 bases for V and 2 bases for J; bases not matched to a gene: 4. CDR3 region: CASSTGLAGLTDTQYF. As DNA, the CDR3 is TGTGCCAGCAGCACGGGACTAGCGGGGCTCACAGATACGCAGTATTTT.

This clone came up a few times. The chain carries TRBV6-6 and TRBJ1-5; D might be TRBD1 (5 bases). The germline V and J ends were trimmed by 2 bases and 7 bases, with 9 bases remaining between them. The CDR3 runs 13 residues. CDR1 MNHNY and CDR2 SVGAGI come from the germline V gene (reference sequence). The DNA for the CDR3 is TGTGCCAGCAGTTACAGGGGTTTGCAGCCCCAGCATTTT. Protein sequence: CASSYRGLQPQHF.

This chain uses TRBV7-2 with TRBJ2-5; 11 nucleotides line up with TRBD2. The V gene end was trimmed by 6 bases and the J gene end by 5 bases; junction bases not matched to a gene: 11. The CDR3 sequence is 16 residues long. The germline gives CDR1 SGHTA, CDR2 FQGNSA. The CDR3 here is CASRRRSGGAVETQYF. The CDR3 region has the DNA TGTGCCAGCAGAAGACGTAGCGGGGGGGCGGTCGAGACCCAGTACTTC.

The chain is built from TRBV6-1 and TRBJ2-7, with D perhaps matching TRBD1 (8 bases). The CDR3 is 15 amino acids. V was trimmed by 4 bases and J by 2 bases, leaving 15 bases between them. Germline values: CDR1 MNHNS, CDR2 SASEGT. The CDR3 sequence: CASSVGQGGTYEQYF. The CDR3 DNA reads TGTGCCAGCAGTGTAGGACAGGGAGGGACCTACGAGCAGTACTTC.

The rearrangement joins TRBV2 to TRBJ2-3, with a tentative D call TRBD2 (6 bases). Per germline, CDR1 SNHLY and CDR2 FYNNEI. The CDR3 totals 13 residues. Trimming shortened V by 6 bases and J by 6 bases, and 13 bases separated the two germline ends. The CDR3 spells CASRRLVGDTQYF. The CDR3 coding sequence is TGTGCCAGCAGAAGACTAGTAGGGGATACGCAGTATTTT.

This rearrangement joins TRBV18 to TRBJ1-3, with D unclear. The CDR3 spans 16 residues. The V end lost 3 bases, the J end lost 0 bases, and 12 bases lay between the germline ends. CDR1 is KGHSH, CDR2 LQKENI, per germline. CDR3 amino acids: CASSPGLPSSGNTIYF. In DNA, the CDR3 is TGTGCCAGCTCACCTGGACTGCCGTCCTCTGGAAACACCATATATTTT.

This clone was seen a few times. The CDR3 reads CASSLHQGASDGYTF. The CDR3 DNA sequence: TGTGCCAGCAGCTTACATCAGGGGGCTAGCGATGGCTACACCTTC. The V and J genes are TRBV7-3 and TRBJ1-2; TRBD1 aligns across 8 bases. There are 15 residues in the CDR3. The V and J ends lost 2 bases and 6 bases, in that order; junction bases with no gene match: 8. Germline CDR1 is SGHTA and CDR2 is FQGTGA.

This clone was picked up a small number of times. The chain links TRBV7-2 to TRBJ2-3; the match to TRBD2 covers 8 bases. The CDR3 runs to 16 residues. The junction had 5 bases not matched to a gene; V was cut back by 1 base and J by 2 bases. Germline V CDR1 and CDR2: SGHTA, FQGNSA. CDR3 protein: CASSLGTGGYTDTQYF. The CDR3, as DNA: TGTGCCAGCAGCTTAGGAACGGGGGGGTACACAGATACGCAGTATTTT.

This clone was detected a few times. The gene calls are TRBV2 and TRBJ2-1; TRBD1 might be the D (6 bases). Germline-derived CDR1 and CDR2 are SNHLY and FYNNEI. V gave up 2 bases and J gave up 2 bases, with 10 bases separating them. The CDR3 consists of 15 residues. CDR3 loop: CASSENRGTYNEQFF. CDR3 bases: TGTGCCAGCAGTGAAAATAGGGGGACCTACAATGAGCAGTTCTTC. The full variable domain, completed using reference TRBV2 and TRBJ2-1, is EPEVTQTPSHQVTQMGQEVILRCVPISNHLYFYWYRQILGQKVEFLVSFYNNEISEKSEIFDDQFSVERPDGSNFTLKIRSTKLEDSAMYFCASSENRGTYNEQFFGPGTRLTVL.

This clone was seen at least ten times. The DNA for the CDR3 is TGTGCCAGCAGCGACAGACTGAACGAGCAGTACTTC. Amino acids: CASSDRLNEQYF. The chain carries TRBV7-2 and TRBJ2-7, with a possible D match to TRBD1 (5 bases). V was cut by 5 bases and J by 5 bases, with 10 bases left in between. Germline values: CDR1 SGHTA, CDR2 FQGNSA. The CDR3 is 12 residues long.

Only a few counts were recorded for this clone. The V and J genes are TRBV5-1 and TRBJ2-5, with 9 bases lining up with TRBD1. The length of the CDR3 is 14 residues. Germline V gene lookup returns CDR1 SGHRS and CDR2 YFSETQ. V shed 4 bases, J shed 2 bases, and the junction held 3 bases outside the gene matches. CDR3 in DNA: TGCGCCAGCAGCCGGGACAGGGAACAAGAGACCCAGTACTTC. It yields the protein CASSRDREQETQYF.

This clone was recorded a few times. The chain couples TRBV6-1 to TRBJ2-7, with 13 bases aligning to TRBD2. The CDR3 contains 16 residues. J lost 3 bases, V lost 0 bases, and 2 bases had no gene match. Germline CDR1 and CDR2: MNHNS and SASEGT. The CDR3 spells CASSEARTSGGYEQYF. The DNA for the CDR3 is TGTGCCAGCAGTGAAGCGAGGACTAGCGGGGGCTACGAGCAGTACTTC.

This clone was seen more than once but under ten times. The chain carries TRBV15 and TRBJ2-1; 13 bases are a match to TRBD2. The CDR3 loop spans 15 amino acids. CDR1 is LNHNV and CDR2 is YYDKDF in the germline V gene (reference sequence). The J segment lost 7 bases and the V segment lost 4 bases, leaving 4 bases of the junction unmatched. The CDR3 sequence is CATSKLAGGQNEQFF. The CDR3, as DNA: TGTGCCACCAGCAAACTAGCGGGGGGGCAGAATGAGCAGTTCTTC.

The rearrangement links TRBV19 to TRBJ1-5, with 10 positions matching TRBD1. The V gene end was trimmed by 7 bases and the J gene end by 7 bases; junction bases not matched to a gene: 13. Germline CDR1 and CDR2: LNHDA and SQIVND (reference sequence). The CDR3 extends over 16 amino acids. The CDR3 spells CASTNPGQGSGQPQHF. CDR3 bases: TGTGCCAGTACTAATCCGGGACAGGGGTCGGGACAGCCCCAGCATTTT.

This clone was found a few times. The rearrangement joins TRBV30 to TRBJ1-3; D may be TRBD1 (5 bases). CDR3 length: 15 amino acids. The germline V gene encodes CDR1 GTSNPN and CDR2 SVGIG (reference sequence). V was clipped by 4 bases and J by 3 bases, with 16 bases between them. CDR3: CAWTPRRGFGNTIYF. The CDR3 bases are TGTGCCTGGACCCCCAGGAGGGGCTTTGGAAACACCATATATTTT. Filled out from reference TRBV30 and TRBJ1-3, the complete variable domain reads SQTIHQWPATLVQPVGSPLSLECTVEGTSNPNLYWYRQAAGRGLQLLFYSVGIGQISSEVPQNLSASRPQDRQFILSSKKLLLSDSGFYLCAWTPRRGFGNTIYFGEGSWLTVV.

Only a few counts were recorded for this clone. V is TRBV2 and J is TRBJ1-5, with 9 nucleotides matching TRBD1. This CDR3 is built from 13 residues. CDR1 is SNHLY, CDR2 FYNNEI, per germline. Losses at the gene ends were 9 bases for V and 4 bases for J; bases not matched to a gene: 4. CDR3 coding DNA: TGTGCCAGTGGGGACAGGGAGAATCAGCCCCAGCATTTT. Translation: CASGDRENQPQHF.